This TCR beta chain was found in a study of identical twins listed by TCRdb under 2016. Background on the whole study: To test whether fetal clonotypes persist, the study used deep sequencing on TCR alpha and beta repertoires from monozygotic twins, unrelated adults of various ages, and cord blood. Replicate twin experiments were performed at different times using different library preparation protocols to rule out contamination. On the study overall, not on this receptor specifically: Conclusions relied on cross-sectional statistical analysis, since the same donors could not be followed over many years. In beta out-of-frame sequences, excess twin sharing was weaker, because having fewer shared sequences lowered the signal-to-noise ratio. Out-of-frame TCR alpha sharing in monozygotic twins was systematically underestimated by recombination models, whereas sharing between unrelated individuals was in agreement with the recombination models. Compared with coincidental sharing between unrelated individuals, an excess of low generation-probability sequences was observed among out-of-frame TCR alpha sequences shared between twins. Abundant cord blood beta clonotypes carried fewer insertions; young adult naive repertoires showed a weaker similar trend, while memory repertoires showed none. Invariant T cells such as MAIT and iNKT could partly confound zero-insertion analyses, though diverse VJ usage argued against this for most clonotypes.

Every donor in the study was a healthy Caucasian. The twin cohort consisted of three pairs of female monozygotic twins, all aged about 18 to 29 years. The RNA used for TCR libraries was isolated from peripheral blood mononuclear cells. This clonotype was recorded a few times. Its specific antigen is unknown. No clone much larger than this one lies a single base away; base qualities are absent. To prepare the library, 5' RACE was applied. TCRdb lists the instrument as Illumina HiSeq 2000. Template switching added a universal primer binding site, and the final cDNA carried a unique molecular identifier that allowed TCR cDNA molecules to be counted accurately. Specific primers in the conserved constant-segment region were used to synthesize first-strand cDNA for the TCR alpha and beta chains. Each cDNA library was double barcoded, with a SMART-Mk sample barcode plus Illumina barcodes, to control for contamination. TruSeq adapter sequences and Illumina sample barcodes were added in two successive PCR steps. Sequencing of the TCR alpha and beta cDNA libraries was done on the Illumina HiSeq platform using custom primers. For the original study's pipeline: MiGEC processed the raw reads to extract unique molecular identifiers, while MiXCR was used to determine the CDR3 positions. For each individual, recombination models were inferred using an EM algorithm with the repgenHMM and IGoR tools. Shared clonotypes were analyzed with the tcR package in R, and sharing was normalized by the product of cloneset sizes. Out-of-frame nonproductive sequences were analyzed to study raw recombination free of thymic and clonal selection effects. The raw public data were reprocessed by TCRdb itself: fastp quality trimming at Q25, MiXCR clonotype calling, in-frame beta chains only. Each entry merges the rows of one CDR3 protein and shows their most common DNA and genes. TCRdb, not the original authors, processed these V and J calls. Counted in this sample were roughly 770,000 distinct CDR3 sequences; 18% of them appeared once. Clones ranked in the top ten supply over 10% of the sample.

Sequences KGHSH (CDR1) and LQKENI (CDR2) are obtained from the germline V gene. Including cysteine and phenylalanine, the CDR3 has 14 amino acids. The CDR3 DNA has 42 bases and is translated from base 1. Relative to germline, V is 3 bases shorter and J is 4 bases shorter, with 13 bases between their ends. These data also featured in a second study, about T cells expressing NK-cell markers. Per that second paper: In sorted CD3+CD56+NKG2C+, CD3+CD56+NKG2C- and CD3+CD56-NKG2C+ T-cell subsets from several donors, TCR beta-chain repertoires were profiled. Of the eight sequenced donors, seven were found to be HCMV-seropositive and one was found to be HCMV-seronegative. To restrict sorting to alphabetaTCR-expressing T cells, an anti-gammadeltaTCR antibody was added in several experiments. In six donors, the dominant CD3+CD56+NKG2C+ clonotypes ranked among the top 10 CD8+ clonotypes, making up 1.0-7.0% of CD8+ T cells. Those dominant clonotypes were again the most abundant among CD3+CD56-NKG2C+ cells in a handful of donors, at roughly 28.3-65%. It remained unclear whether the expanded NKG2C-expressing T cell clones were specific for HCMV antigens. The study sequenced eight donors, all healthy volunteers chosen at random: three men and five women. HCMV serostatus was determined by detecting HCMV-specific IgG in serum with a commercial ELISA kit. For five or six donors, unsorted PBMC were also used to sequence bulk peripheral blood T-cell repertoires. MIGEC was used to demultiplex reads and group reads by UMI, and MiTCR was used to assemble and quantify clonotypes. To exclude erroneous sequences, any TCR cDNA sequence not supported by at least two reads was discarded. The tcR package was used for downstream repertoire analysis, with clonotypes matched between fractions based on CDR3 nucleotide sequence plus V segment. VDJmatch was used to annotate antigen specificity against VDJdb, with one amino acid substitution in CDR3 permitted.

The sequenced sample was PBMCs. This clonotype originated in a woman in her late teens or twenties in good health. Rearrangement joined TRBV18 to TRBJ2-7; 6 matching bases give a weak D call of TRBD2. The CDR3 in this case is CASSPFPGAYEQYF. In nucleotides, the sequence is TGTGCCAGCTCACCCTTTCCGGGAGCGTACGAGCAGTACTTC.